A single T cell receptor beta chain is shown here with its context. With 0 bases removed from V and 5 bases from J, the gap between germline ends came to 11 bases. The CDR3 spans 14 residues. From germline, CDR1 is SGHRS and CDR2 YFSETQ. Data came from immunoSEQ multiplex PCR; TCRdb stores just in-frame clones and leaves some out. This sample yields about 87,000 clones, of which around 93% are seen a single time; 0.3% to 0.35% belongs to the top ten. The sample belongs to a study of technical replicates of blood from a few donors. The clonotype originates from a human donor in good health. Sequencing was done on a sample of T cells isolated from PBMCs. The chain employs TRBV5-1 and TRBJ1-2, with D tentatively TRBD1 (6 bases). The CDR3 DNA follows: TGCGCCAGCAGCTTGGCCAACAGGGAATATGGCTACACCTTC. Translation gives CASSLANREYGYTF.